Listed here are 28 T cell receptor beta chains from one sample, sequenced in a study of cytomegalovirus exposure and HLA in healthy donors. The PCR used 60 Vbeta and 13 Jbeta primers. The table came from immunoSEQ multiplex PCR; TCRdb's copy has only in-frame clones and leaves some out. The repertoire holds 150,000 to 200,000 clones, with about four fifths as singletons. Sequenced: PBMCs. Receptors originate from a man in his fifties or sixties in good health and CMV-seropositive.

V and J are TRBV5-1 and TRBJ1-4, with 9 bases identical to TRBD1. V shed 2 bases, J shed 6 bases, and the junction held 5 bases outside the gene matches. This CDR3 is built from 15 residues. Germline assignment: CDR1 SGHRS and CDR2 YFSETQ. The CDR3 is CASSFRDRDDEKLFF. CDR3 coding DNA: TGCGCCAGCAGCTTCCGGGACAGGGATGATGAAAAACTGTTTTTT.

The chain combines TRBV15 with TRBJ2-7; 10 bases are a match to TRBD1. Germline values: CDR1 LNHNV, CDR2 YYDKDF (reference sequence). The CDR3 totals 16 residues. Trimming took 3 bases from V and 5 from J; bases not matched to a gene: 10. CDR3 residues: CATSRLAGTGVDEQYF. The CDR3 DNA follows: TGTGCCACCAGCAGGCTAGCCGGGACAGGGGTCGACGAGCAGTACTTC.

In nucleotides, the CDR3 is TGTGCCAGCAGTGAAGGGGCAGGGGCTGGGGCCAACGTCCTGACTTTC. Translation gives CASSEGAGAGANVLTF. The chain has TRBV6-1 and TRBJ2-6; possible D gene TRBD1, 6 bases. This CDR3 comprises 16 residues. Trimming stripped 1 base from V and 2 bases from J, with 9 bases between. Germline CDR1 is MNHNS and CDR2 is SASEGT.

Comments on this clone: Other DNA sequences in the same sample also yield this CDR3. The CDR3 nucleotides are TGTGCCAGCAGTTTAAGGGGTGGGGGGGCGCCAGATACGCAGTATTTT. As protein: CASSLRGGGAPDTQYF. The chain is built from TRBV28 and TRBJ2-3; D might be TRBD2 (7 bases). Germline V gene data show CDR1 as MDHEN and CDR2 as SYDVKM. Trimming stripped 2 bases from V and 4 bases from J, with 16 bases between. This CDR3 is built from 16 residues.

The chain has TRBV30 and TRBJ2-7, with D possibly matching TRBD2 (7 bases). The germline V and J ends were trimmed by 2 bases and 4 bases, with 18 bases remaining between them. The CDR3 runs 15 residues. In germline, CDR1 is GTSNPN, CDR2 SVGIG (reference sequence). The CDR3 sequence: CAWSPGGASQYEQYF. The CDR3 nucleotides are TGTGCCTGGAGTCCGGGGGGCGCTTCACAATACGAGCAGTACTTC.

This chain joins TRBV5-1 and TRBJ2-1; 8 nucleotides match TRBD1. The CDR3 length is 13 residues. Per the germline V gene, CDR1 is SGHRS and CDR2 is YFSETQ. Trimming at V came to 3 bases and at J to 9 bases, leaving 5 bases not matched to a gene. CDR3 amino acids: CASSWGQVGEQFF. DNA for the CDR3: TGCGCCAGCAGCTGGGGACAGGTGGGTGAGCAGTTCTTC.

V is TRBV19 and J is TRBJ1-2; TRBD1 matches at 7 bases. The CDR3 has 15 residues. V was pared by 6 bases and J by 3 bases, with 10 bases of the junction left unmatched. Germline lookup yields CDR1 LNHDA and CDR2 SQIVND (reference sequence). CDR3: CASSQRQGTYYGYTF. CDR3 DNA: TGTGCCAGTAGCCAAAGACAGGGTACTTACTATGGCTACACCTTC. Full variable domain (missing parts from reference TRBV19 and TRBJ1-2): DGGITQSPKYLFRKEGQNVTLSCEQNLNHDAMYWYRQDPGQGLRLIYYSQIVNDFQKGDIAEGYSVSREKKESFPLTVTSAQKNPTAFYLCASSQRQGTYYGYTFGSGTRLTVV.

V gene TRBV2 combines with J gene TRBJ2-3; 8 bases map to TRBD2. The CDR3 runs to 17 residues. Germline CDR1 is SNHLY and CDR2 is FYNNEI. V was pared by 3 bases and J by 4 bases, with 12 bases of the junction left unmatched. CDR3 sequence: CASSDGRLAQRADTQYF. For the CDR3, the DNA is TGTGCCAGCAGTGACGGGCGACTAGCGCAAAGGGCAGATACGCAGTATTTT.

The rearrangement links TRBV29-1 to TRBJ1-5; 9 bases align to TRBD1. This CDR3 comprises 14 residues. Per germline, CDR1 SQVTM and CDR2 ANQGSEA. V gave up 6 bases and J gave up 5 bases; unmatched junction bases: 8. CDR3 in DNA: TGCAGCGTGGAGACAGGGGGAAGCGATCAGCCCCAGCATTTT. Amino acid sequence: CSVETGGSDQPQHF.

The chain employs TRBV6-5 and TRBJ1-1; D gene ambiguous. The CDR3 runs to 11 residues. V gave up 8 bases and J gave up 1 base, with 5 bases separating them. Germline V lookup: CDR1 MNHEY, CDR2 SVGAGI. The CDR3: CASLRNTEAFF. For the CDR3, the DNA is TGTGCCAGCCTTCGGAACACTGAAGCTTTCTTT.

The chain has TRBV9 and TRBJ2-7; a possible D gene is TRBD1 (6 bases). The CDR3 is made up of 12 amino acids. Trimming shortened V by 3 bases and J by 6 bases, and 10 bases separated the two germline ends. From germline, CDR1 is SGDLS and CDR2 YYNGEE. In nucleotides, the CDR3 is TGTGCCAGCAGCGCGACAGGAGTCGAGCAGTACTTC. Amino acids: CASSATGVEQYF.

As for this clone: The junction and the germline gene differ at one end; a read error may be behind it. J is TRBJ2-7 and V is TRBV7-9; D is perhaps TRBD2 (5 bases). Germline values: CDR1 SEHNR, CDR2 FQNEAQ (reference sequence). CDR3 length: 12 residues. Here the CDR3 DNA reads TGTTCCAGCAGCTTAGGAGGCTACGAGCAGTACTTC. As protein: CSSSLGGYEQYF.

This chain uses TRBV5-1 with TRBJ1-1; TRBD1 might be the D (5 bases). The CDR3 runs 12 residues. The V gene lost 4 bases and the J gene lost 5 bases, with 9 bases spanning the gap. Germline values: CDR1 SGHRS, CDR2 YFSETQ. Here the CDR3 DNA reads TGCGCCAGCAGCATTGGGGGGACTGAAGCTTTCTTT. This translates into CASSIGGTEAFF.

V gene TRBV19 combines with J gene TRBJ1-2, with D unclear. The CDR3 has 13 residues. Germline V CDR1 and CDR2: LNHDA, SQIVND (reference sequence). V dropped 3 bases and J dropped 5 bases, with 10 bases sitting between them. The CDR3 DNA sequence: TGTGCCAGTAGTATGAGGGCGGATTATGGCTACACCTTC. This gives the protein CASSMRADYGYTF.

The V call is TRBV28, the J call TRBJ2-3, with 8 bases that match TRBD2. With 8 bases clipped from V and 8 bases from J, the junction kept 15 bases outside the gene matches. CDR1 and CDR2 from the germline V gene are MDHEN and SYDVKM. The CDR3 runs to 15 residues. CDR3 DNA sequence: TGTGCCAGCGCTCTTTTACTGGGGACTAGGATTACGCAGTATTTT. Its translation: CASALLLGTRITQYF.

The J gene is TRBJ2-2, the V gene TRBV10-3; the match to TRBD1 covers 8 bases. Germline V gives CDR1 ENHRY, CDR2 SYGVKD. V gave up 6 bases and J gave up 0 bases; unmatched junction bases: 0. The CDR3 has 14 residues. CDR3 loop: CAIRQGANTGELFF. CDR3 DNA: TGTGCCATCAGACAGGGGGCGAACACCGGGGAGCTGTTTTTT.

This CDR3 is CAIKTEDNEQFF. CDR3 DNA sequence: TGTGCCATAAAGACTGAAGACAATGAGCAGTTCTTC. V gene TRBV10-3 combines with J gene TRBJ2-1; no clear D. This CDR3 spans 12 amino acids. V shed 9 bases and J shed 5 bases, with 11 bases lying between them. CDR1 ENHRY and CDR2 SYGVKD come from the germline V gene.

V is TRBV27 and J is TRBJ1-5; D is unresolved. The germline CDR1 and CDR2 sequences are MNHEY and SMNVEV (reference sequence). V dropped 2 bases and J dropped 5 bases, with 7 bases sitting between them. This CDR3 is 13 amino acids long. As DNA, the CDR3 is TGTGCCAGCAGTTTAAACAGCTATCAGCCCCAGCATTTT. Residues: CASSLNSYQPQHF.

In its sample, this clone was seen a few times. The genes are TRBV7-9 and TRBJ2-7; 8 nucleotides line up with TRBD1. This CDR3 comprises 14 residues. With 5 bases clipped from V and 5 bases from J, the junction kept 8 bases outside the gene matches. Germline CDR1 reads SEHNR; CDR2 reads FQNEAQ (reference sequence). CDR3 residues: CASSQDRGNDEQYF. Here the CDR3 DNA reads TGTGCCAGCAGCCAAGACAGGGGAAACGACGAGCAGTACTTC.

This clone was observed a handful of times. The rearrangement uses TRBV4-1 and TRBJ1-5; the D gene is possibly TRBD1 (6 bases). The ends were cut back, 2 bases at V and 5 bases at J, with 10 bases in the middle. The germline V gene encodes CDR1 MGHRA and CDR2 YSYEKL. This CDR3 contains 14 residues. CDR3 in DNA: TGCGCCAGCAGCCAACGTGACAGGCATCAGCCCCAGCATTTT. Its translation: CASSQRDRHQPQHF.

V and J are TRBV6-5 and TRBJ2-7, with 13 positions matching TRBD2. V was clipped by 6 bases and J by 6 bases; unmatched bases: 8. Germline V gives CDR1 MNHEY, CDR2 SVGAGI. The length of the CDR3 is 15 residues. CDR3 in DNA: TGTGCCAGCAGCCGCCAGACTAGCGGGAGGACCGAGCAGTACTTC. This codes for CASSRQTSGRTEQYF.

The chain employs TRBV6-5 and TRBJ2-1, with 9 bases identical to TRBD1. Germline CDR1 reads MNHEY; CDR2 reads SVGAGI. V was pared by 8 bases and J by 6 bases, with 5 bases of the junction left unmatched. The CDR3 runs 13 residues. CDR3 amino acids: CASQTGGGNEQFF. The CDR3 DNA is TGTGCCAGCCAGACAGGGGGAGGCAATGAGCAGTTCTTC.

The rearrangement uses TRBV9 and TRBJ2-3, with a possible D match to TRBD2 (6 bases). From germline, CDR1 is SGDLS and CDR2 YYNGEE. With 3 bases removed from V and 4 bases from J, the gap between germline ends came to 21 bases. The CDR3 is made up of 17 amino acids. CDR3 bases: TGTGCCAGCAGCGCCCAGAGAACGGGAGCGGGTGCAGATACGCAGTATTTT. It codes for CASSAQRTGAGADTQYF.

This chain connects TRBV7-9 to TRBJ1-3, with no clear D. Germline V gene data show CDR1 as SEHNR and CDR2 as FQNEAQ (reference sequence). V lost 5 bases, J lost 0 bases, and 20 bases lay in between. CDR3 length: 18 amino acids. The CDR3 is CASSQTHLGLPSGNTIYF. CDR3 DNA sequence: TGTGCCAGCAGCCAGACCCACCTTGGGCTCCCCTCTGGAAACACCATATATTTT.

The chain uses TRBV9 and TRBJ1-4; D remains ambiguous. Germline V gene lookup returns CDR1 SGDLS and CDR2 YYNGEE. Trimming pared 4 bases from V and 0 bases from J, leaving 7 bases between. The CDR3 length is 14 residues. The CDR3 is CASSQRATNEKLFF. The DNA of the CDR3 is TGTGCCAGCAGCCAACGAGCAACTAATGAAAAACTGTTTTTT.

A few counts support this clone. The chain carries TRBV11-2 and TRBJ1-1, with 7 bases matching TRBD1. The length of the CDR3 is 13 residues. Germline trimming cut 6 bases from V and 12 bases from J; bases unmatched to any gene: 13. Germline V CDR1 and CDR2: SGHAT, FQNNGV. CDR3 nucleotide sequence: TGTGCCAGCAGACCAACGAGACAGGGAATGACTTTCTTT. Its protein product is CASRPTRQGMTFF.

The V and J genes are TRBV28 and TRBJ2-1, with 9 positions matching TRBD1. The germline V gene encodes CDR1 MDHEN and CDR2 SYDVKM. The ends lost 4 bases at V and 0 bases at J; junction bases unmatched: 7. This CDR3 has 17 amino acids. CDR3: CASSSDRGGSSYNEQFF. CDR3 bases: TGTGCCAGCAGTTCGGACAGGGGAGGTTCCTCCTACAATGAGCAGTTCTTC. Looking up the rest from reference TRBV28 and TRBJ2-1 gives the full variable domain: DVKVTQSSRYLVKRTGEKVFLECVQDMDHENMFWYRQDPGLGLRLIYFSYDVKMKEKGDIPEGYSVSREKKERFSLILESASTNQTSMYLCASSSDRGGSSYNEQFFGPGTRLTVL.

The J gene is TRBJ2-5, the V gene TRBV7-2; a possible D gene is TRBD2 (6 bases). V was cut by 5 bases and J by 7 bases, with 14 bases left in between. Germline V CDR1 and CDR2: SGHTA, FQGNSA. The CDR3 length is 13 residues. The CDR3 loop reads CASSVGGTGTQYF. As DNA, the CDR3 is TGTGCCAGCAGCGTCGGGGGTACCGGGACCCAGTACTTC.